In this sample, the clone carrying this T cell receptor (beta chain) turned up many times. Its antigen is not identified. TCRdb reanalysed the RT-PCR reads using MiXCR and keeps one entry per CDR3 protein. The repertoire holds 250,000 to 350,000 distinct CDR3 sequences, with over 20% as singletons. There are 15 residues in the CDR3. Germline V CDR1 and CDR2: KGHDR, SFDVKD. V lost 10 bases, J lost 2 bases, and 16 bases lay in between. The data derive from a study of response to subunit inactivated influenza vaccine. Regarding the study as a whole: New T cells are recruited in small numbers by each seasonal influenza vaccination, according to the authors' suggestion.

The sequencing here drew on PBMCs from blood, taken about 19 months after vaccination. The chain links TRBV24-1 to TRBJ2-2; no reliable D call. This sequence was found in a man between 50 and 69 years old who received an inactivated influenza vaccine. The chain's CDR3 is CATGREGPNTGELFF. The CDR3 DNA sequence: TGTGCCACAGGCCGAGAAGGGCCCAACACCGGGGAGCTGTTTTTT.